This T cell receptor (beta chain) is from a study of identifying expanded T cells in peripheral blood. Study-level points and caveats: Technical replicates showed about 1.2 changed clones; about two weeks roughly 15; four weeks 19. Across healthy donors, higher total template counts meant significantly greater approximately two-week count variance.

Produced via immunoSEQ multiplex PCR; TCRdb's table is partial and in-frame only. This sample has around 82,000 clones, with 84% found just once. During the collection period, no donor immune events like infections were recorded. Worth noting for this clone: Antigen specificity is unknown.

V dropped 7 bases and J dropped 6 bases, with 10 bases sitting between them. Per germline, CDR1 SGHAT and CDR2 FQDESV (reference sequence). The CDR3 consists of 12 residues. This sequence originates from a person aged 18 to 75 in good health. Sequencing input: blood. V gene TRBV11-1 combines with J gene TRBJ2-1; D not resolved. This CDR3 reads CASTGPSNEQFF. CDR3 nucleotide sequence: TGTGCCAGCACCGGGCCCAGCAATGAGCAGTTCTTC.